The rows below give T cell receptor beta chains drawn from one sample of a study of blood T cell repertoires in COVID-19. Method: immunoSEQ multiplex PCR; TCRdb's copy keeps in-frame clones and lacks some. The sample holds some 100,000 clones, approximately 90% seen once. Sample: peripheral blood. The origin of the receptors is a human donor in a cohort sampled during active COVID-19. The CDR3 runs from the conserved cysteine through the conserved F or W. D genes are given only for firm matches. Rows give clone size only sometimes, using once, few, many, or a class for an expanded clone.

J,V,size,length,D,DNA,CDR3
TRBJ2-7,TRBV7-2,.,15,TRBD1,TGTGCCAGCAGCTTAGAGGGACAGGGGACCTACGAGCAGTACTTC,CASSLEGQGTYEQYF
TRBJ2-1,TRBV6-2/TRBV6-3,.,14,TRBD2,TGTGCCAGCAGCCTCGGGAGGGCTTACAATGAGCAGTTCTTC,CASSLGRAYNEQFF
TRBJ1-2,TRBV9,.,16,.,TGTGCCAGCAGCGTAGTGACAGGTCCTTCTAACTATGGCTACACCTTC,CASSVVTGPSNYGYTF
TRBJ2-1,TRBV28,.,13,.,TGTGCCAGCAGAGTAGTAGGGGGGGGCGAGGAGTTCTTC,CASRVVGGGEEFF
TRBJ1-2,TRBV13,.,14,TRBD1,TGTGCCAGCACCGGCCCAGGGACAGACTATGGCTACACCTTC,CASTGPGTDYGYTF
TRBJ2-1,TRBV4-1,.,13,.,TGCGCCAGCAGCCACGCTCAGGGAAATGAGCAGTTCTTC,CASSHAQGNEQFF
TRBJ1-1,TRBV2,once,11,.,TGTGCCAGCAGCTGGGGGGGCGAAGCTTTCTTT,CASSWGGEAFF
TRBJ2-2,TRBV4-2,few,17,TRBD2,TGTGCCAGCAGCCAAGGTCTAGCGGGAGCGGGGACCGGGGAGCTGTTTTTT,CASSQGLAGAGTGELFF
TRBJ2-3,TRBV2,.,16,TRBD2,TGTGCCAGCAAAACCCGGACTAGCGGGAGGGTAGATACGCAGTATTTT,CASKTRTSGRVDTQYF
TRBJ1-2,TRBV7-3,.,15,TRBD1,TGTGCCAGCAGCCCGCGACAGGGATGGGTGGATGGCTACACCTTC,CASSPRQGWVDGYTF